Detailed here is one TCR beta chain. This specimen comes from a study of shared clonotypes between healthy human individuals. The germline CDR1 and CDR2 sequences are GTSNPN and SVGIG (reference sequence). V gave up 3 bases and J gave up 5 bases; unmatched junction bases: 5. The length of the CDR3 is 14 residues. Produced via immunoSEQ multiplex PCR; TCRdb's table is partial and in-frame only. The sample shows some 2.1 million clones, about 95% of them seen only once. Naive CD8 cells comprised CD45RO-negative, CCR7-positively selected cells, excluding terminally differentiated effector memory CD45RA+ cells.

Specimen: naive CD8+ T cells sorted from blood. V gene TRBV30 combines with J gene TRBJ2-2; 8 bases map to TRBD1. This clonotype originated in a man aged 18 to 30 in good health. CDR3 residues: CAWSGTGVTGELFF. Here the CDR3 DNA reads TGTGCCTGGAGCGGGACAGGAGTTACCGGGGAGCTGTTTTTT.